These 18 T cell receptor beta chains share one sample of origin, sequenced in a study of identical twins. MiXCR, applied by TCRdb to the 5' RACE reads, yields one record per CDR3 protein. The table shows about 890,000 distinct CDR3 sequences, with 9% to 15% occurring only once. Separately, the same data were catalogued under a study of yellow fever vaccine responses in identical twins.

The material sequenced was PBMCs. All receptors derive from a woman aged 18-30 years in good health.

This clonotype has a count of ten or more. This chain joins TRBV4-1 and TRBJ2-1; 9 nucleotides align to TRBD2. The CDR3 is made up of 19 amino acids. The germline CDR1 and CDR2 sequences are MGHRA and YSYEKL. V was pared by 4 bases and J by 9 bases, with 22 bases of the junction left unmatched. The DNA of the CDR3 is TGCGCCAGCAGCCTGGATGGCGGGGGGGCGGTAGGGCCCACGGGTGAGCAGTTCTTC. Protein: CASSLDGGGAVGPTGEQFF.

This rearrangement joins TRBV3-1 to TRBJ2-1; 15 bases map to TRBD2. CDR1 is LGHDT, CDR2 YNNKEL, per germline (reference sequence). The ends lost 8 bases at V and 7 bases at J; junction bases unmatched: 15. This CDR3 has 18 residues. The CDR3 sequence is CASCLDSPGLAGGNEQFF. CDR3 DNA sequence: TGTGCCAGCTGTCTAGACAGTCCGGGACTAGCGGGGGGAAATGAGCAGTTCTTC.

This clonotype has ten or more counts. The chain combines TRBV25-1 with TRBJ2-7, with D perhaps TRBD2 (6 bases). The CDR3 extends over 15 amino acids. From germline, CDR1 is MGHDK and CDR2 SYGVNS. Trimming took 2 bases from V and 4 from J, leaving 15 bases between them. The CDR3 DNA sequence: TGTGCCAGCAGTGAAAATGCTAGCGATGATTACGAGCAGTACTTC. Translation: CASSENASDDYEQYF.

With regard to this clonotype: A much larger clone lies a single base off, so this may be a read error. V gene TRBV28 combines with J gene TRBJ2-7; 9 bases are shared with TRBD1. The CDR3 is 14 amino acids. Germline V gene data show CDR1 as MDHEN and CDR2 as SYDVKM. Trimming at V came to 5 bases and at J to 2 bases, leaving 4 bases not matched to a gene. For the CDR3, the DNA is TGTGCCAGCAGTCGGGGACAGGGAACCTACGAGCAGTACTTC. Protein: CASSRGQGTYEQYF.

This chain links TRBV20-1 with TRBJ2-3, with D perhaps TRBD1 (5 bases). The CDR3 length is 16 residues. The germline V and J ends were trimmed by 4 bases and 4 bases, with 21 bases remaining between them. Germline CDR1 is DFQATT and CDR2 is SNEGSKA (reference sequence). The CDR3 bases are TGCAGTGCTATCCCCCTGGTACAGGTGTCGGCAGATACGCAGTATTTT. This gives the protein CSAIPLVQVSADTQYF.

This clonotype was observed many times. This sequence joins TRBV20-1 and TRBJ1-1, with TRBD1 matching 8 bases. Germline V gene data show CDR1 as DFQATT and CDR2 as SNEGSKA (reference sequence). Trimming cost V 2 bases and J 4 bases; bases outside gene matches: 9. The CDR3 length is 15 residues. This CDR3 is CSARPPQGVGTEAFF. In DNA form, the CDR3 reads TGCAGTGCTAGACCACCACAGGGGGTGGGCACTGAAGCTTTCTTT.

The rearrangement uses TRBV10-2 and TRBJ2-7; no reliable D call. Trimming removed 0 bases from V and 4 bases from J, with 13 bases in between. Germline CDR1 reads WSHSY; CDR2 reads SAAADI. This CDR3 is built from 15 residues. The CDR3 nucleotides are TGCGCCAGCAGTGAGTCCGGTGTCGGTTCATACGAGCAGTACTTC. Translated: CASSESGVGSYEQYF.

This clonotype has a handful of counts. J is TRBJ1-5 and V is TRBV18; the match to TRBD1 covers 9 bases. Germline V gene sequence: CDR1 KGHSH, CDR2 LQKENI. Trimming cost V 6 bases and J 2 bases; bases outside gene matches: 14. The CDR3 covers 18 residues. CDR3 DNA sequence: TGTGCCAGCTCGCCGGGACAGGGAATAAGCGGTGGCAATCAGCCCCAGCATTTT. It is translated as CASSPGQGISGGNQPQHF.

Only a few counts were recorded for this clonotype. The chain joins TRBV5-1 to TRBJ2-2, with D uncertain. With 0 bases removed from V and 0 bases from J, the gap between germline ends came to 9 bases. The CDR3 is made up of 16 amino acids. Germline CDR1 and CDR2: SGHRS and YFSETQ. CDR3 DNA: TGCGCCAGCAGCTTGGGTTGGCCCTCGAACACCGGGGAGCTGTTTTTT. The encoded protein is CASSLGWPSNTGELFF.

A few counts support this clonotype. The chain combines TRBV7-6 with TRBJ2-2, with 7 bases matching TRBD1. The V segment lost 4 bases and the J segment 5 bases; nucleotides outside the gene matches: 7. Germline V lookup: CDR1 SGHVS, CDR2 FNYEAQ. The CDR3 sequence is 15 residues long. CDR3 sequence (DNA): TGTGCCAGCAGCTCTATCCCACAGGGGACCGGGGAGCTGTTTTTT. It is translated as CASSSIPQGTGELFF. Full variable domain (rest looked up from reference TRBV7-6 and TRBJ2-2): GAGVSQSPRYKVTKRGQDVALRCDPISGHVSLYWYRQALGQGPEFLTYFNYEAQQDKSGLPNDRFSAERPEGSISTLTIQRTEQRDSAMYRCASSSIPQGTGELFFGEGSRLTVL.

The rearrangement uses TRBV20-1 and TRBJ2-5; a possible D gene is TRBD1 (6 bases). Trimming took 5 bases from V and 0 from J, leaving 7 bases between them. This CDR3 is built from 12 residues. Germline V gene sequence: CDR1 DFQATT, CDR2 SNEGSKA (reference sequence). The CDR3 sequence: CSASGDQETQYF. DNA for the CDR3: TGCAGTGCTTCAGGGGACCAAGAGACCCAGTACTTC.

This clonotype was detected a few times. The V call is TRBV20-1, the J call TRBJ2-5, with 13 positions matching TRBD2. Germline loops: CDR1 DFQATT, CDR2 SNEGSKA (reference sequence). CDR3 length: 16 amino acids. Trimming removed 4 bases from V and 7 bases from J; junction bases left unmatched: 12. CDR3 in amino acids: CSAKGLAGATSGTQYF. CDR3 nucleotide sequence: TGCAGTGCTAAAGGACTAGCGGGGGCCACATCTGGGACCCAGTACTTC.

This clonotype was seen more than once but under ten times. V gene TRBV5-1 combines with J gene TRBJ2-3, with D perhaps matching TRBD2 (5 bases). The CDR3 is made up of 14 amino acids. V was shortened by 0 bases and J by 10 bases, with 15 bases between the two germline ends. Germline CDR1 reads SGHRS; CDR2 reads YFSETQ. The CDR3 coding sequence is TGCGCCAGCAGCTTGGTCGGGATGAGACTCTCGCAGTATTTT. Its translation: CASSLVGMRLSQYF. Full variable domain (remainder filled in from reference TRBV5-1 and TRBJ2-3): KAGVTQTPRYLIKTRGQQVTLSCSPISGHRSVSWYQQTPGQGLQFLFEYFSETQRNKGNFPGRFSGRQFSNSRSEMNVSTLELGDSALYLCASSLVGMRLSQYFGPGTRLTVL.

J is TRBJ2-4 and V is TRBV15; 10 nucleotides agree with TRBD1. Trimming removed 3 bases from V and 6 bases from J; junction bases left unmatched: 5. CDR1 and CDR2 from the germline V gene are LNHNV and YYDKDF (reference sequence). The CDR3 runs 15 residues. Written as DNA, the CDR3 is TGTGCCACCAGCAGGACAGGGGGCGCGGGAAACATTCAGTACTTC. Translation: CATSRTGGAGNIQYF.

The gene calls are TRBV7-6 and TRBJ2-1; possibly TRBD1 for D (5 bases). V lost 1 base and J 4 bases, leaving 11 bases between the germline ends. The germline CDR1 and CDR2 sequences are SGHVS and FNYEAQ. The CDR3 extends over 15 amino acids. The CDR3 spells CASSLGVGLYNEQFF. The CDR3 DNA reads as TGTGCCAGCAGCTTAGGGGTGGGGCTTTACAATGAGCAGTTCTTC.

The rearrangement joins TRBV3-1 to TRBJ1-1, with unresolved D. CDR1 and CDR2 (germline): LGHDT, YNNKEL (reference sequence). The ends were cut back, 5 bases at V and 7 bases at J, with 17 bases in the middle. This CDR3 is 14 amino acids long. CDR3 sequence (DNA): TGTGCCAGCAGCAAAAGAGGGAGGGTTATTGAAGCTTTCTTT. This sequence encodes CASSKRGRVIEAFF.

The chain couples TRBV19 to TRBJ2-2, with 9 nucleotides matching TRBD2. V lost 4 bases and J lost 2; bases outside the gene matches: 8. This CDR3 region has 17 residues. CDR1 is LNHDA and CDR2 is SQIVND in the germline V gene (reference sequence). The CDR3 here is CASSTSGLALNTGELFF. The DNA for the CDR3 is TGTGCCAGTAGTACCTCGGGACTAGCTCTCAACACCGGGGAGCTGTTTTTT.

In this sample, this clonotype turned up a few times. The rearrangement joins TRBV20-1 to TRBJ2-1; 11 bases map to TRBD2. Germline CDR1 reads DFQATT; CDR2 reads SNEGSKA (reference sequence). This CDR3 region has 15 residues. Germline trimming cut 3 bases from V and 3 bases from J; bases unmatched to any gene: 4. In nucleotides, the CDR3 is TGCAGTGCTAGTCCTACTAGCGGGAGCTACAATGAGCAGTTCTTC. Protein sequence: CSASPTSGSYNEQFF.